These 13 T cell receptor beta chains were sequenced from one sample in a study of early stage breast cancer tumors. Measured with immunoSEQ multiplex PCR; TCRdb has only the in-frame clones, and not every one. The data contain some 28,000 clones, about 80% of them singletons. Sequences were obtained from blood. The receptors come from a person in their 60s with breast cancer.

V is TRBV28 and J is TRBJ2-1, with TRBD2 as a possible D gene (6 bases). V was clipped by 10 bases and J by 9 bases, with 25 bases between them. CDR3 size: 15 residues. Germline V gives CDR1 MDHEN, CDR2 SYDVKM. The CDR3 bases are TGTGCCATCCCCGGGGGTCGTGGGGGAGTAAGTGAGCAGTTCTTC. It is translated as CAIPGGRGGVSEQFF.

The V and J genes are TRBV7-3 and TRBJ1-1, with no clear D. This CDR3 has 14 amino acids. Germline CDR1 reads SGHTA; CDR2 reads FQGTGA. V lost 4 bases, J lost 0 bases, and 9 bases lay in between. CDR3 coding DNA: TGTGCCAGCAGCTCATCCGGTTTGAACACTGAAGCTTTCTTT. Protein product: CASSSSGLNTEAFF.

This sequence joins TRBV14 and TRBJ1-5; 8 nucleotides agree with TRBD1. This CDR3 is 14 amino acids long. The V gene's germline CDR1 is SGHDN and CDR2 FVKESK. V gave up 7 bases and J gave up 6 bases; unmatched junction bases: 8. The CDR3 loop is CASIQGAPAQPQHF. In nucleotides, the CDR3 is TGTGCCAGCATCCAGGGGGCACCCGCTCAGCCCCAGCATTTT.

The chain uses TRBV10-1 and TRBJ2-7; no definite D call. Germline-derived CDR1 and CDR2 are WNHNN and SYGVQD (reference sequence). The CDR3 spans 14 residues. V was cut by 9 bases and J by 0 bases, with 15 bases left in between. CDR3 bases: TGCGCCAGAGACACCGTCCTTAACTCCTACGAGCAGTACTTC. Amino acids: CARDTVLNSYEQYF.

The CDR3 bases are TGTGCCAGCAGCTTAGCCCTACTAGGAAAAGAGACCCAGTACTTC. This encodes CASSLALLGKETQYF. This chain links TRBV7-2 with TRBJ2-5; maybe TRBD2 (5 bases). This CDR3 is 15 amino acids long. The germline CDR1 and CDR2 sequences are SGHTA and FQGNSA. Trimming took off 0 bases at V and 3 bases at J, with 11 bases between the two ends.

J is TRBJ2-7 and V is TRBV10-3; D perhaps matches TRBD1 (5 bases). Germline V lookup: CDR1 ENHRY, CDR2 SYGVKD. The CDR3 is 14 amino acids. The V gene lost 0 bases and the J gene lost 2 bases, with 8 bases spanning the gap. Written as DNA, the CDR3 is TGTGCCATCAGTGAGTCGATACAGGCCTACGAGCAGTACTTC. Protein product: CAISESIQAYEQYF.

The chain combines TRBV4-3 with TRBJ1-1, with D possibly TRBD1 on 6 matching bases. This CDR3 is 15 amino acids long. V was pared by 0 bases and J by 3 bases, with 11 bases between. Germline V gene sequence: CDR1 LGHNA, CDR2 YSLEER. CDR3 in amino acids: CASSQDAGGYTEAFF. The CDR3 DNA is TGCGCCAGCAGCCAAGATGCGGGGGGCTACACTGAAGCTTTCTTT.

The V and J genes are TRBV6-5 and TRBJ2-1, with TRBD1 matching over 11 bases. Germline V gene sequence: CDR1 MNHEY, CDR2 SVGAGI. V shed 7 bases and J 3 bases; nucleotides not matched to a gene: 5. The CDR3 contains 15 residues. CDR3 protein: CASNPGTGGYNEQFF. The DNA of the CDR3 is TGTGCCAGCAACCCCGGGACAGGGGGCTACAATGAGCAGTTCTTC.

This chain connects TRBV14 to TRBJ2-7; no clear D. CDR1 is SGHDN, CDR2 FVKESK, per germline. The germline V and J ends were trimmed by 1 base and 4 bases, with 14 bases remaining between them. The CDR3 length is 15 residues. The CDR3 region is CASSQGPVPPYEQYF. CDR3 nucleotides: TGTGCCAGCAGCCAAGGGCCCGTGCCACCGTACGAGCAGTACTTC.

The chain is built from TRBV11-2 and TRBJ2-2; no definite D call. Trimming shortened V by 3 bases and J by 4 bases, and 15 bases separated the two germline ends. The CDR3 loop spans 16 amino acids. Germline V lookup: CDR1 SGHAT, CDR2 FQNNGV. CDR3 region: CASSFRGASGTGELFF. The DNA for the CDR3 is TGTGCCAGCAGCTTCCGAGGAGCGTCGGGCACCGGGGAGCTGTTTTTT.

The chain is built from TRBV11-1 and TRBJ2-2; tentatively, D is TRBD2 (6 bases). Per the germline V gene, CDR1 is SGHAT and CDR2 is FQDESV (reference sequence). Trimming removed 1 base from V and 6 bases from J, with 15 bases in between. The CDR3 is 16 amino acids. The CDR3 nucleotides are TGTGCCAGCAGCTTAGACATCGGGAGTAGGGCCGGGGAGCTGTTTTTT. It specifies CASSLDIGSRAGELFF.

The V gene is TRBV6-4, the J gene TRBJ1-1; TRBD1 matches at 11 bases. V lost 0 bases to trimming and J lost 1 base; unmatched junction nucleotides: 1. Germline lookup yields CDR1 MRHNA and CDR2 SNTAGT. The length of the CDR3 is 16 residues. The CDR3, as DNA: TGTGCCAGCAGTGACTCGGGACAGGGGGGGAACACTGAAGCTTTCTTT. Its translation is CASSDSGQGGNTEAFF.

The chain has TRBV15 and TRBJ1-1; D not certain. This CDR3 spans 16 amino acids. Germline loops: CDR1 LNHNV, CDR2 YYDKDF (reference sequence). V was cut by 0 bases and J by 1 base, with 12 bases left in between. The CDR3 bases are TGTGCCACCAGCAGAGATCCGCGGGCTGAGAACACTGAAGCTTTCTTT. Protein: CATSRDPRAENTEAFF.